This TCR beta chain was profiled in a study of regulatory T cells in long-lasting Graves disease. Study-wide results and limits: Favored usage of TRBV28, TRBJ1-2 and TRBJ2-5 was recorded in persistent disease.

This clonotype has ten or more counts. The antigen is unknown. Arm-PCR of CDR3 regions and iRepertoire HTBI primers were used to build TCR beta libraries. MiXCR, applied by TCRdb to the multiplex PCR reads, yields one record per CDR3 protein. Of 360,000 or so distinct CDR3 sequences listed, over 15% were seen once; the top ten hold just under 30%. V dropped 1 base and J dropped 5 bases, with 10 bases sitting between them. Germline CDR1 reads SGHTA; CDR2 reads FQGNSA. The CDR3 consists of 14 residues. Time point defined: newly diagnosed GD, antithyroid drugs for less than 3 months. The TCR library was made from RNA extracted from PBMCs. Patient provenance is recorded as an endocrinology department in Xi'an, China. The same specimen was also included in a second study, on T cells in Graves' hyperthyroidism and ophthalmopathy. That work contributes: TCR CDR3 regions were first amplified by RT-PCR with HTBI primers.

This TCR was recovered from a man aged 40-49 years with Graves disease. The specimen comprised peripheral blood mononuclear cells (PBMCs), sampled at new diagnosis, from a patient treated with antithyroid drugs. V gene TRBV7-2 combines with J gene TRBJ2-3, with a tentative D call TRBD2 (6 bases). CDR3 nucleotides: TGTGCCAGCAGCTTAGAAGCTAGCGAAGATACGCAGTATTTT. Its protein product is CASSLEASEDTQYF.